In its sample, the clone carrying this TCR beta chain was seen once. The entry originates in a study of Ad26.COV2.S vaccination and SARS-CoV-2 variants. Treatment indicated: 15 to 20 received Ad26.COV2.S at low or high dose, single or two shots; about five received placebo; per-sample allocation not given. Samples came from day 63 after the first vaccine or placebo injection. The assay was immunoSEQ multiplex PCR, and TCRdb's table has in-frame clones only and misses some. The data contain 350,000 to 500,000 clones, 90% of them singletons. The V gene lost 2 bases and the J gene lost 10 bases, with 15 bases spanning the gap. The CDR3 loop spans 15 amino acids. Germline loops: CDR1 MNHEY, CDR2 SVGAGI.

The chain uses TRBV6-5 and TRBJ1-6; D not resolved. Material: peripheral blood, obtained in a trial of Ad26.COV2.S vaccine versus placebo. The TCR comes from a person between 18 and 65 years old who received the Ad26.COV2.S COVID-19 vaccine or a placebo. CDR3 bases: TGTGCCAGCAGTTACCACAGCGGGTCGTTCTCACCCCTCCACTTT. Translation: CASSYHSGSFSPLHF.